This is a list of T cell receptor beta chains from one sample in a study of tumor-infiltrating lymphocytes in primary liver carcinoma. In TCRdb, the multiplex PCR reads were re-called with MiXCR into one record per CDR3 protein. Altogether about 330,000 distinct CDR3 sequences are present, about 61% being singletons, with the ten largest covering roughly 6.5%. Specimen: peripheral blood. These receptors were collected from a man aged 35 to 55 with primary liver carcinoma and hepatitis B virus infection. CDR3s include the opening cysteine and the closing phenylalanine or tryptophan. A D gene is named only where the DNA matches it firmly. The listing skips clone size in some rows; elsewhere it reads once, few, many or a size class.

j_gene: TRBJ1-5; abundance: many; d_gene: NA; v_gene: TRBV12-3/TRBV12-4; CDR3nt: TGTGCCAGCAGTTTAACAGATAGCAATCAGCCCCAGCATTTT; CDR3aa: CASSLTDSNQPQHF
j_gene: TRBJ1-3; abundance: NA; d_gene: TRBD1; v_gene: TRBV6-1; CDR3nt: TGTGCCAGCAGGACATCGACAGGGAGTTGGAACTCTGGAAACAACATATATTTT; CDR3aa: CASRTSTGSWNSGNNIYF
j_gene: TRBJ2-5; abundance: NA; d_gene: NA; v_gene: TRBV29-1; CDR3nt: TGCAGCGTTCAGCGGTCGTATCAAGAGACCCAGTGCTTC; CDR3aa: CSVQRSYQETQCF
j_gene: TRBJ1-1; abundance: NA; d_gene: NA; v_gene: TRBV11-2; CDR3nt: TGTGTCATCAGCTTAGACAGGACCACTGAAGCTTTCTTT; CDR3aa: CVISLDRTTEAFF
j_gene: TRBJ2-6; abundance: once; d_gene: NA; v_gene: TRBV29-1; CDR3nt: TGCAGCGTTGAAGTAGGGGATAGGCGGAGCTCTGGGGCCAACGTCCTGACTTTC; CDR3aa: CSVEVGDRRSSGANVLTF
j_gene: TRBJ2-1; abundance: NA; d_gene: TRBD1; v_gene: TRBV7-9; CDR3nt: TGTGCCAGCAGCTTAGCGACTACAGGGGGGCAGTTCTTC; CDR3aa: CASSLATTGGQFF
j_gene: TRBJ2-3; abundance: many; d_gene: TRBD1; v_gene: TRBV4-2; CDR3nt: TGTGCCAGCAGCCGGATCCCGGGACAGGGGTCCACAGATACGCAGTATTTT; CDR3aa: CASSRIPGQGSTDTQYF
j_gene: TRBJ2-7; abundance: NA; d_gene: TRBD2; v_gene: TRBV6-6; CDR3nt: TGTGCCAGCAGGAAGCTAGCGGGAGGTTTCGAGCAGTACTTC; CDR3aa: CASRKLAGGFEQYF
j_gene: TRBJ2-1; abundance: NA; d_gene: NA; v_gene: TRBV6-6; CDR3nt: TGTGTCAGCAGTCCCCTCCCTAGTGGGAGCCCCTACAATGAACAGTTCTTC; CDR3aa: CVSSPLPSGSPYNEQFF
j_gene: TRBJ1-1; abundance: NA; d_gene: TRBD1; v_gene: TRBV4-1; CDR3nt: TGCGCCAGCAACCAATTTCTCGACAGGGTGAACACTGAAGCTTTCTTT; CDR3aa: CASNQFLDRVNTEAFF
j_gene: TRBJ2-1; abundance: NA; d_gene: TRBD2; v_gene: TRBV11-2; CDR3nt: TGTGCCAGTAATTTAGCGGGTGACCCCTACAATGAGCAGTTCTTC; CDR3aa: CASNLAGDPYNEQFF
j_gene: TRBJ2-5; abundance: many; d_gene: NA; v_gene: TRBV29-1; CDR3nt: TGCAGCGTTGAATTAGCGGTACTCCAAGAGACCCAGTACTTC; CDR3aa: CSVELAVLQETQYF
j_gene: TRBJ1-2; abundance: few; d_gene: NA; v_gene: TRBV5-1; CDR3nt: TGCGCCAGCATTGGCAGGGCCGTCCTCTATGGCTACACCTTC; CDR3aa: CASIGRAVLYGYTF
j_gene: TRBJ1-3; abundance: few; d_gene: NA; v_gene: TRBV28; CDR3nt: TGTGCCAGCAGTTTTGCAGGCCACTCTGGAAACACCATATATTTT; CDR3aa: CASSFAGHSGNTIYF
j_gene: TRBJ2-7; abundance: many; d_gene: NA; v_gene: TRBV6-5; CDR3nt: TGTGCCAGCAGGGGAACGGGACTTCCTAACGAGCAGTACTTC; CDR3aa: CASRGTGLPNEQYF
j_gene: TRBJ1-1; abundance: NA; d_gene: TRBD1; v_gene: TRBV6-5; CDR3nt: TGTGCCATCAGTTACGACAGGGGAATAGGCACTGAAGCTTTCTTT; CDR3aa: CAISYDRGIGTEAFF
j_gene: TRBJ2-1; abundance: NA; d_gene: TRBD2; v_gene: TRBV11-2; CDR3nt: TGTGCCAGCAACTCTCTAGCGGGAAGGGACAATGAGCAGTTCTTC; CDR3aa: CASNSLAGRDNEQFF
j_gene: TRBJ2-1; abundance: few; d_gene: NA; v_gene: TRBV11-2; CDR3nt: TGTGCCAGCAGCCCGAGCAGGGTAGGTTCGCCCTACAATGGGCAGTTCTTC; CDR3aa: CASSPSRVGSPYNGQFF
j_gene: TRBJ1-6; abundance: NA; d_gene: TRBD1; v_gene: TRBV11-2; CDR3nt: TGTGCTAGCAGAGATCCGGGACAGGGGAATTCACTCCTCCACTTT; CDR3aa: CASRDPGQGNSLLHF
j_gene: TRBJ1-1; abundance: NA; d_gene: TRBD1; v_gene: TRBV24-1; CDR3nt: TGTGCCACCAGTGCCTCGGACAGGGGCTTAACTGAAGCTTTCTTT; CDR3aa: CATSASDRGLTEAFF
j_gene: TRBJ2-7; abundance: NA; d_gene: TRBD2; v_gene: TRBV11-2; CDR3nt: TGTGCCAGCAGCTTATGTGGGACTAGCAGGCTCTACGAGCAGTACTTC; CDR3aa: CASSLCGTSRLYEQYF
j_gene: TRBJ2-5; abundance: NA; d_gene: TRBD2; v_gene: TRBV11-2; CDR3nt: TGTGTCAGCAGCTTCCTCGGGACTAGACAGGAGACCCAGTACTTC; CDR3aa: CVSSFLGTRQETQYF
j_gene: TRBJ1-1; abundance: NA; d_gene: NA; v_gene: TRBV28; CDR3nt: TGTGCCAGTTTCGCAACAGGGAACACTGAAGCTTTCTTT; CDR3aa: CASFATGNTEAFF
j_gene: TRBJ2-5; abundance: NA; d_gene: NA; v_gene: TRBV11-2; CDR3nt: TGTGCCAGCAAACAGGGTGGGGAGACCCAGTACTTC; CDR3aa: CASKQGGETQYF
j_gene: TRBJ2-7; abundance: many; d_gene: NA; v_gene: TRBV4-3; CDR3nt: TGCGCCAGCAGCCAAGAGGGGAAGAGCCTACCCTACGAGCAGTACTTC; CDR3aa: CASSQEGKSLPYEQYF
j_gene: TRBJ2-7; abundance: NA; d_gene: NA; v_gene: TRBV7-8; CDR3nt: TGTGCCAGCAGCTTCGCAGGGAGGTACGAGCAGTACTTC; CDR3aa: CASSFAGRYEQYF
j_gene: TRBJ2-7; abundance: NA; d_gene: TRBD1; v_gene: TRBV4-1; CDR3nt: TGCGCCAGGAGCCGGGGACAGGATATCTCCTATGAGCAGTACTTC; CDR3aa: CARSRGQDISYEQYF
j_gene: TRBJ2-3; abundance: NA; d_gene: TRBD2; v_gene: TRBV4-2; CDR3nt: TGTGCCAGCAGCCAAGATAAGAGACTAGCGGGAGCGGGCAACACAGATACGCAGTATTTT; CDR3aa: CASSQDKRLAGAGNTDTQYF
j_gene: TRBJ2-3; abundance: many; d_gene: NA; v_gene: TRBV5-5; CDR3nt: TGTGCCAGCAGCTTAGCAGCTGGGGAAACAGATACGCAGTATTTT; CDR3aa: CASSLAAGETDTQYF
j_gene: TRBJ2-3; abundance: NA; d_gene: NA; v_gene: TRBV11-3; CDR3nt: TGTGAAAGCAGCATCCGGGGGTCGGATACGCAGTATTTT; CDR3aa: CESSIRGSDTQYF
j_gene: TRBJ2-7; abundance: NA; d_gene: NA; v_gene: TRBV19; CDR3nt: TGTGCCAGTAGTGTATCCGGGACGGGGAGCTCCTACGAGCAGTACTTC; CDR3aa: CASSVSGTGSSYEQYF
j_gene: TRBJ2-5; abundance: NA; d_gene: NA; v_gene: TRBV6-5; CDR3nt: TGTGCCAGCAGTTCTAGGCAGGGGGGGGAAGCGACCCAGTACTTC; CDR3aa: CASSSRQGGEATQYF
j_gene: TRBJ2-7; abundance: NA; d_gene: NA; v_gene: TRBV28; CDR3nt: TGTGCCAGCAGTTTCCACGGACGACAGTTGGGCGAGCAGTACTTC; CDR3aa: CASSFHGRQLGEQYF
j_gene: TRBJ2-7; abundance: once; d_gene: TRBD2; v_gene: TRBV11-2; CDR3nt: TGTGCCAGCAGCAGGCTGGTAGCGGGAGTCTTCGGAGGATACTTC; CDR3aa: CASSRLVAGVFGGYF
j_gene: TRBJ2-3; abundance: NA; d_gene: NA; v_gene: TRBV11-1; CDR3nt: TGTGCCAGCAGCCGGACTCCCGACACAAGTACGCAGTATTTT; CDR3aa: CASSRTPDTSTQYF
j_gene: TRBJ2-5; abundance: many; d_gene: NA; v_gene: TRBV4-2; CDR3nt: TGTGCCAGCAGCCAAGACGCTACCTGGGGTTATGAGACCCAGTACTTC; CDR3aa: CASSQDATWGYETQYF
j_gene: TRBJ2-5; abundance: NA; d_gene: NA; v_gene: TRBV19; CDR3nt: TGTGCCAGTAGAAATGGAGAGACCCAGTACTTC; CDR3aa: CASRNGETQYF
j_gene: TRBJ2-1; abundance: NA; d_gene: TRBD2; v_gene: TRBV6-5; CDR3nt: TGTGCCAGCATTAACATCGGGACTAACGACAATGAGCAGTTCTTC; CDR3aa: CASINIGTNDNEQFF
j_gene: TRBJ2-1; abundance: once; d_gene: NA; v_gene: TRBV6-2/TRBV6-3; CDR3nt: TGTGCCTGCAGTAATAGGGGTGAGCAATTCTTC; CDR3aa: CACSNRGEQFF
j_gene: TRBJ2-7; abundance: NA; d_gene: NA; v_gene: TRBV11-2; CDR3nt: TGTGCCTGCAGCTTAATCGGATCGGAGCAGTACTTC; CDR3aa: CACSLIGSEQYF
j_gene: TRBJ2-7; abundance: NA; d_gene: NA; v_gene: TRBV11-2; CDR3nt: TGTACCAGGAGCTGGTCTAGCCAAGCCTACGAGCAGTACTTC; CDR3aa: CTRSWSSQAYEQYF
j_gene: TRBJ2-3; abundance: NA; d_gene: TRBD2; v_gene: TRBV6-2/TRBV6-3; CDR3nt: TGTGCCAACAGCCCCGTCCCGGGACTAGCGGGAAAAGACACAGATACGCAGTATTTT; CDR3aa: CANSPVPGLAGKDTDTQYF
j_gene: TRBJ1-2; abundance: once; d_gene: TRBD1; v_gene: TRBV28; CDR3nt: TGTGCCAGCAGTTTATCCACAGGGGCCAGGGGTGGCTACACCTTC; CDR3aa: CASSLSTGARGGYTF
j_gene: TRBJ1-4; abundance: NA; d_gene: TRBD1; v_gene: TRBV6-5; CDR3nt: TGTGCCAGCAGACCCAAACCGGGACAGGGTAATGAAAAACTGTTTTTT; CDR3aa: CASRPKPGQGNEKLFF
j_gene: TRBJ1-1; abundance: NA; d_gene: NA; v_gene: TRBV4-2; CDR3nt: TGTGCCATCAGCCAAGTTCCAACCGGGGGAACTGAAGCTTTCTTT; CDR3aa: CAISQVPTGGTEAFF
j_gene: TRBJ2-3; abundance: many; d_gene: NA; v_gene: TRBV29-1; CDR3nt: TGCAGCGTTGTCGCATCAAGCACAGATACGCAGTATTTT; CDR3aa: CSVVASSTDTQYF
j_gene: TRBJ2-2; abundance: NA; d_gene: TRBD2; v_gene: TRBV11-2; CDR3nt: TGTGCCAGCAGCCTTACTAGCGGGACTGGAACCGGGGTGCTGTTTTTT; CDR3aa: CASSLTSGTGTGVLFF
j_gene: TRBJ1-2; abundance: NA; d_gene: NA; v_gene: TRBV6-5; CDR3nt: TGTGCCAGCAGTTACTCACCGAGACTGACTTGTGGCTACACCTTC; CDR3aa: CASSYSPRLTCGYTF
j_gene: TRBJ2-4; abundance: NA; d_gene: NA; v_gene: TRBV6-6; CDR3nt: TGTGCCAGCAGTTACCTGGGGGCTGAGGTCAAAAACATTCAGTACTTC; CDR3aa: CASSYLGAEVKNIQYF
j_gene: TRBJ2-3; abundance: NA; d_gene: NA; v_gene: TRBV7-9; CDR3nt: TGTGCCAGCCGGGCGACGTCAGATACGCAGTATTTT; CDR3aa: CASRATSDTQYF
j_gene: TRBJ2-7; abundance: NA; d_gene: NA; v_gene: TRBV6-6; CDR3nt: TGTGCCCGCAGTCCCGGGTCCTCCTACGAGCAGTACTTC; CDR3aa: CARSPGSSYEQYF
j_gene: TRBJ2-4; abundance: once; d_gene: NA; v_gene: TRBV11-2; CDR3nt: TGCGCCTCCCAACGTGGAAACGTTCAGTACTTC; CDR3aa: CASQRGNVQYF
j_gene: TRBJ2-1; abundance: few; d_gene: TRBD1; v_gene: TRBV7-9; CDR3nt: TGTGCCAGCAGCAACAGGGGAAACTCCTACAATGAGCAGTTCTTC; CDR3aa: CASSNRGNSYNEQFF
j_gene: TRBJ2-7; abundance: NA; d_gene: TRBD2; v_gene: TRBV12-3/TRBV12-4; CDR3nt: TGTGCCAGCAGTTTGGGACTAGCGGACTCCTGCGAGCAGTACTTC; CDR3aa: CASSLGLADSCEQYF
j_gene: TRBJ2-5; abundance: few; d_gene: TRBD1; v_gene: TRBV28; CDR3nt: TGTGCCAGCAGTGACGGACAGGGGGGGAAAGAGACCCAGTACTTC; CDR3aa: CASSDGQGGKETQYF